Each of the 27 T cell receptor beta chains below was sequenced from the same sample in a study of cytomegalovirus exposure and HLA in healthy donors. Use of 60 Vbeta and 13 Jbeta primers characterized the PCR. TCRdb keeps only in-frame clones here, not all; method: immunoSEQ multiplex PCR. The repertoire consists of some 150,000 clones, with around 78% occurring once and the leading ten covering less than 3.5%. Sequences were obtained from PBMCs. The receptor set was obtained from a male donor in good health and CMV-seronegative.

This sequence joins TRBV5-4 and TRBJ2-7; 9 bases match TRBD2. There are 17 residues in the CDR3. From germline, CDR1 is SGHNT and CDR2 YYREEE (reference sequence). V lost 4 bases to trimming and J lost 3 bases; unmatched junction nucleotides: 14. CDR3 amino acids: CASSRGSGRQGHYEQYF. The CDR3 nucleotides read TGTGCCAGCAGCCGAGGTAGCGGGAGACAGGGCCACTACGAGCAGTACTTC. Combining the CDR3 with reference TRBV5-4 and TRBJ2-7 gives the whole variable domain ETGVTQSPTHLIKTRGQQVTLRCSSQSGHNTVSWYQQALGQGPQFIFQYYREEENGRGNFPPRFSGLQFPNYSSELNVNALELDDSALYLCASSRGSGRQGHYEQYFGPGTRLTVT.

This rearrangement joins TRBV9 to TRBJ1-1; D possibly corresponds to TRBD1 (6 bases). V lost 7 bases and J lost 10, with 17 bases in between. The germline CDR1 and CDR2 sequences are SGDLS and YYNGEE. There are 12 residues in the CDR3. The CDR3 nucleotides read TGTGCCAGCGCGGGAGGGACACGGGGAGCTTTCTTT. Residues: CASAGGTRGAFF.

This clone has a handful of counts. The V call is TRBV12-5, the J call TRBJ2-7; D perhaps matches TRBD1 (6 bases). CDR3 length equals 15 residues. From germline, CDR1 is LGHNT and CDR2 FRNRAP. With 1 base removed from V and 7 bases from J, the gap between germline ends came to 17 bases. CDR3 in amino acids: CASGLGDRTGMEQYF. The DNA for the CDR3 is TGTGCTAGTGGTTTGGGAGACAGGACGGGTATGGAGCAGTACTTC. The variable domain in full, with the rest retrieved from reference TRBV12-5 and TRBJ2-7, is DARVTQTPRHKVTEMGQEVTMRCQPILGHNTVFWYRQTMMQGLELLAYFRNRAPLDDSGMPKDRFSAEMPDATLATLKIQPSEPRDSAVYFCASGLGDRTGMEQYFGPGTRLTVT.

The chain carries TRBV4-3 and TRBJ2-1; D might be TRBD2 (6 bases). Germline V gene lookup returns CDR1 LGHNA and CDR2 YSLEER. The V and J ends lost 0 bases and 8 bases respectively, with 23 bases between them. The length of the CDR3 is 18 residues. CDR3 protein: CASSQELGGGVVIHEQFF. The CDR3 DNA is TGCGCCAGCAGCCAAGAGTTAGGCGGCGGGGTGGTTATCCATGAGCAGTTCTTC.

The chain is built from TRBV5-8 and TRBJ2-7; 8 positions agree with TRBD1. The CDR3 runs 15 residues. Trimming took 0 bases from V and 3 from J; bases not matched to a gene: 5. Looked up from germline, CDR1 is SGHTS and CDR2 is YDEGEE. The CDR3: CASSLAGRGLYEQYF. DNA of the CDR3: TGTGCCAGCAGCTTGGCGGGCAGGGGGCTCTACGAGCAGTACTTC. The full variable domain, with the rest looked up from reference TRBV5-8 and TRBJ2-7, is EAGVTQSPTHLIKTRGQQATLRCSPISGHTSVYWYQQALGLGLQFLLWYDEGEERNRGNFPPRFSGRQFPNYSSELNVNALELEDSALYLCASSLAGRGLYEQYFGPGTRLTVT.

A single count supports this clone. The chain is built from TRBV23-1 and TRBJ2-5; 7 bases are a match to TRBD2. TRBV23-1 is filed as an ORF, its function uncertain. The CDR3 contains 14 residues. The V and J ends lost 2 bases and 5 bases, in that order; junction bases with no gene match: 5. CDR3 nucleotides: TGCGCCAGCAGTCAAGTGGAGGGAGGGGAGACCCAGTACTTC. It specifies CASSQVEGGETQYF.

The chain uses TRBV19 and TRBJ2-3, with D perhaps TRBD2 (5 bases). The germline CDR1 and CDR2 sequences are LNHDA and SQIVND (reference sequence). The CDR3 has 14 amino acids. Trimming took off 5 bases at V and 3 bases at J, with 12 bases between the two ends. The CDR3 nucleotides read TGTGCCAGTAGTTACGGGGTTGTGACAGATACGCAGTATTTT. This translates into CASSYGVVTDTQYF.

This chain connects TRBV6-5 to TRBJ1-3; unclear D gene. There are 12 residues in the CDR3. V shed 7 bases and J shed 7 bases, with 11 bases lying between them. CDR1 and CDR2 (germline): MNHEY, SVGAGI. The CDR3 loop reads CASTNSGNTIYF. The CDR3, as DNA: TGTGCCAGCACAAACTCCGGGAACACCATATATTTT.

The chain links TRBV30 to TRBJ1-1; TRBD1 matches at 9 bases. The CDR3 spans 16 residues. From germline, CDR1 is GTSNPN and CDR2 SVGIG (reference sequence). The V gene end was trimmed by 0 bases and the J gene end by 6 bases; junction bases not matched to a gene: 11. CDR3 amino acids: CAWSVPGTGKGAEAFF. The CDR3 DNA is TGTGCCTGGAGTGTACCCGGGACAGGGAAGGGAGCTGAAGCTTTCTTT.

The chain employs TRBV4-3 and TRBJ2-5, with a possible D match to TRBD1 (5 bases). Near its end, the DNA agrees better with TRBJ2-7, so the J call may be wrong. Germline lookup yields CDR1 LGHNA and CDR2 YSLEER. CDR3 size: 16 residues. In nucleotides, the CDR3 is TGCGCCAGCAGCCAGTCAGGGTCCCAGAGCTCCTACGAGCAGTACTTC. Encoded protein: CASSQSGSQSSYEQYF.

This clone appeared a few times. The gene calls are TRBV6-5 and TRBJ1-2, with 8 nucleotides matching TRBD1. Germline values: CDR1 MNHEY, CDR2 SVGAGI. V dropped 6 bases and J dropped 6; count of bases not matched to a gene: 9. This CDR3 region has 14 residues. CDR3 region: CASSLWTGSDGYTF. The CDR3 DNA follows: TGTGCCAGCAGCCTATGGACAGGGTCCGATGGCTACACCTTC.

The V and J genes are TRBV29-1 and TRBJ2-3, with TRBD2 as a possible D gene (5 bases). V lost 7 bases and J lost 8, with 16 bases in between. This CDR3 has 12 residues. In germline, CDR1 is SQVTM, CDR2 ANQGSEA. Here the CDR3 DNA reads TGCAGCGGTAGCGAGGGAGTTGGTACGCAGTATTTT. Amino acid sequence: CSGSEGVGTQYF.

This chain links TRBV9 with TRBJ2-3, with TRBD1 identical over 7 bases. Trimming took 0 bases from V and 2 from J; bases not matched to a gene: 6. This CDR3 is 16 amino acids long. The germline CDR1 and CDR2 sequences are SGDLS and YYNGEE. The DNA for the CDR3 is TGTGCCAGCAGCGTAGTGGGACAGTGGGCCACAGATACGCAGTATTTT. This translates into CASSVVGQWATDTQYF.

This chain connects TRBV18 to TRBJ2-1, with 8 bases that match TRBD1. The V segment lost 0 bases and the J segment 2 bases; nucleotides outside the gene matches: 0. Germline CDR1 KGHSH, CDR2 LQKENI. The CDR3 consists of 15 residues. The CDR3 coding sequence is TGTGCCAGCTCACCACCGACAGGGGCCTACAATGAGCAGTTCTTC. The encoded protein is CASSPPTGAYNEQFF. The complete variable domain, with remaining parts taken from reference TRBV18 and TRBJ2-1, reads NAGVMQNPRHLVRRRGQEARLRCSPMKGHSHVYWYRQLPEEGLKFMVYLQKENIIDESGMPKERFSAEFPKEGPSILRIQQVVRGDSAAYFCASSPPTGAYNEQFFGPGTRLTVL.

For this clone: A read error may account for a junction end that differs from germline. The chain couples TRBV7-8 to TRBJ2-2; no clear D gene. Germline CDR1 reads SGHVS; CDR2 reads FQNEAQ. The CDR3 covers 15 residues. The CDR3 reads CPSSLVRTNTGELFF. CDR3 nucleotides: TGTCCCAGCAGCTTAGTCAGGACGAACACCGGGGAGCTGTTTTTT.

This chain links TRBV13 with TRBJ2-3; no firm D call. Germline loops: CDR1 PRHDT, CDR2 FYEKMQ (reference sequence). The CDR3 length is 14 residues. V was clipped by 5 bases and J by 5 bases, with 14 bases between them. The chain's CDR3 is CASSPESRGDTQYF. The CDR3 DNA reads TGTGCCAGCAGCCCGGAGAGCCGAGGAGATACGCAGTATTTT.

The V gene is TRBV29-1, the J gene TRBJ2-1, with D perhaps TRBD2 (5 bases). The length of the CDR3 is 17 residues. The V gene lost 5 bases and the J gene lost 0 bases, with 20 bases spanning the gap. CDR1 and CDR2 from the germline V gene are SQVTM and ANQGSEA. CDR3 coding DNA: TGCAGCGTTTCGGGATTAGTTTCCCCGAGCTCCTACAATGAGCAGTTCTTC. Translated, it gives CSVSGLVSPSSYNEQFF.

This sequence joins TRBV5-5 and TRBJ1-5, with TRBD1 matching over 8 bases. V shed 4 bases and J 2 bases; nucleotides not matched to a gene: 5. The CDR3 has 15 residues. Germline CDR1 reads SGHKS; CDR2 reads YYEKEE (reference sequence). The CDR3 bases are TGTGCCAGCAGCCAGGGGGCCGCGGGCAATCAGCCCCAGCATTTT. This gives the protein CASSQGAAGNQPQHF.

This clone showed up just a few times. The junction does not match germline at one end; this may be a read error. This chain links TRBV5-4 with TRBJ2-7, with D unclear. CDR1 and CDR2 from the germline V gene are SGHNT and YYREEE (reference sequence). There are 11 residues in the CDR3. CDR3 in DNA: TGTGCCAGCAGCTTGGGTCCCAAACTCAACTTC. This encodes CASSLGPKLNF.

This clone was counted between two and nine times. The gene calls are TRBV6-1 and TRBJ1-1; 7 nucleotides align to TRBD1. Per germline, CDR1 MNHNS and CDR2 SASEGT. J lost 6 bases, V lost 4 bases, and 5 bases had no gene match. The CDR3 is 13 amino acids. The CDR3 spells CASSAWDSPEAFF. Here the CDR3 DNA reads TGTGCCAGCAGTGCCTGGGACAGCCCTGAAGCTTTCTTT.

The V gene is TRBV19, the J gene TRBJ1-2, with D tentatively TRBD1 (6 bases). CDR3 length: 17 amino acids. Trimming cost V 2 bases and J 2 bases, with 18 bases left between them. Germline assignment: CDR1 LNHDA and CDR2 SQIVND (reference sequence). The CDR3 here is CASSIPLPKTGNYGYTF. CDR3 bases: TGTGCCAGTAGTATACCCCTCCCAAAGACAGGAAACTATGGCTACACCTTC.

The chain uses TRBV27 and TRBJ2-7; TRBD1 is a possible D gene (6 bases). Trimming removed 4 bases from V and 0 bases from J, with 13 bases in between. The CDR3 has 15 amino acids. Germline CDR1 reads MNHEY; CDR2 reads SMNVEV (reference sequence). The CDR3 region is CASSSPQGPSYEQYF. The CDR3 coding sequence is TGTGCCAGCAGTTCTCCCCAGGGGCCCTCCTACGAGCAGTACTTC.

J is TRBJ2-7 and V is TRBV19; 8 bases are a match to TRBD2. The CDR3 covers 11 residues. Looked up from germline, CDR1 is LNHDA and CDR2 is SQIVND (reference sequence). The CDR3 reads CAVAGNYEQYF. The CDR3 DNA follows: TGTGCGGTAGCGGGAAACTACGAGCAGTACTTC.

This chain uses TRBV4-1 with TRBJ1-5; 8 bases map to TRBD1. V was clipped by 4 bases and J by 3 bases; unmatched bases: 8. Germline V gene data show CDR1 as MGHRA and CDR2 as YSYEKL. The CDR3 consists of 16 residues. In DNA, the CDR3 is TGCGCCAGCAGCCGAGCTGGACAGGGCGCCAATCAGCCCCAGCATTTT. Translating gives CASSRAGQGANQPQHF.

The V gene is TRBV18, the J gene TRBJ2-1; TRBD2 matches 9 bases. Germline V CDR1 and CDR2: KGHSH, LQKENI. With 5 bases clipped from V and 6 bases from J, the junction kept 11 bases outside the gene matches. The CDR3 is 16 residues long. In nucleotides, the CDR3 is TGTGCCAGCTCAGACCGACTAGCGGCCCGCGGCAATGAGCAGTTCTTC. It codes for CASSDRLAARGNEQFF.

This clone came up a few times. V gene TRBV2 combines with J gene TRBJ2-7, with 7 nucleotides matching TRBD1. From germline, CDR1 is SNHLY and CDR2 FYNNEI. CDR3 length: 13 amino acids. V lost 6 bases to trimming and J lost 3 bases; unmatched junction nucleotides: 5. The CDR3: CASRTGADYEQYF. CDR3 sequence (DNA): TGTGCCAGCAGAACAGGGGCCGACTACGAGCAGTACTTC.

V is TRBV19 and J is TRBJ1-1; TRBD1 is a possible D gene (6 bases). Per the germline V gene, CDR1 is LNHDA and CDR2 is SQIVND (reference sequence). V was pared by 2 bases and J by 5 bases, with 15 bases between. The CDR3 is made up of 15 amino acids. The DNA of the CDR3 is TGTGCCAGTAGTATAAGACAGGTACTAAGGACTGAAGCTTTCTTT. Its translation is CASSIRQVLRTEAFF.